The 13 T cell receptor beta chains reported below all come from one sample, sequenced in a study of shared clonotypes between healthy human individuals. The method was immunoSEQ multiplex PCR; TCRdb's version includes in-frame clones alone and lacks a portion of them. The sample records about 1.1 million clones, approximately 80% being singletons. The sequencing input was memory CD4+ T cells from PBMCs. Subset: CD45RA-negative fraction. The receptor set was obtained from a young man in good health. Some clones in this sample may be carry-over from other donors' samples.

The V call is TRBV2, the J call TRBJ2-6; no firm D call. Germline-derived CDR1 and CDR2 are SNHLY and FYNNEI. V gave up 1 base and J gave up 2 bases, with 6 bases separating them. The CDR3 sequence is 15 residues long. CDR3 sequence: CASSEDSPGANVLTF. DNA for the CDR3: TGTGCCAGCAGTGAAGACTCCCCTGGGGCCAACGTCCTGACTTTC.

The CDR3 sequence is CASRWGSANYGYTF. The CDR3 nucleotides read TGTGCCAGCAGATGGGGCAGCGCTAACTATGGCTACACCTTC. This chain links TRBV28 with TRBJ1-2, with D possibly matching TRBD1 (5 bases). V was cut by 6 bases and J by 0 bases, with 11 bases left in between. The germline V gene has CDR1 MDHEN and CDR2 SYDVKM. The CDR3 is made up of 14 amino acids.

This clone was counted a single time. The rearrangement links TRBV28 to TRBJ2-3; D possibly corresponds to TRBD2 (6 bases). This CDR3 contains 16 residues. V lost 6 bases to trimming and J lost 1 base, with 17 bases between them. Germline CDR1 and CDR2: MDHEN and SYDVKM. Here the CDR3 DNA reads TGTGCCAGCAGACCCCAGACTAGTGCCCGCACAGATACGCAGTATTTT. Translated: CASRPQTSARTDTQYF.

The chain recombines TRBV28 with TRBJ2-3; 9 nucleotides match TRBD2. V shed 6 bases, J shed 6 bases, and the junction held 19 bases outside the gene matches. The CDR3 length is 18 residues. Per germline, CDR1 MDHEN and CDR2 SYDVKM. The CDR3 protein is CASSYPPTRASGTDTQYF. CDR3 in DNA: TGTGCCAGCAGCTATCCTCCAACGCGGGCTAGCGGGACGGATACGCAGTATTTT.

This sequence joins TRBV6-5 and TRBJ1-5; D not resolved. From germline, CDR1 is MNHEY and CDR2 SVGAGI. Trimming cost V 6 bases and J 0 bases, with 12 bases left between them. The CDR3 has 15 amino acids. DNA of the CDR3: TGTGCCAGCAGGCGATCTGGGGATAGCAATCAGCCCCAGCATTTT. Translated, it gives CASRRSGDSNQPQHF.

A few counts support this clone. The gene calls are TRBV28 and TRBJ1-5, with D tentatively TRBD1 (5 bases). Trimming removed 5 bases from V and 9 bases from J, with 17 bases in between. The CDR3 is 14 amino acids. Germline values: CDR1 MDHEN, CDR2 SYDVKM. CDR3 residues: CASSPRTPEWPQHF. In DNA, the CDR3 is TGTGCCAGCAGTCCACGGACACCCGAGTGGCCCCAGCATTTT. The full variable domain, its missing parts supplied by reference TRBV28 and TRBJ1-5, is DVKVTQSSRYLVKRTGEKVFLECVQDMDHENMFWYRQDPGLGLRLIYFSYDVKMKEKGDIPEGYSVSREKKERFSLILESASTNQTSMYLCASSPRTPEWPQHFGDGTRLSIL.

This clone occurred once. The chain is built from TRBV5-5 and TRBJ2-5; 8 bases are shared with TRBD1. The CDR3 spans 17 residues. CDR1 and CDR2 (germline): SGHKS, YYEKEE (reference sequence). Losses at the gene ends were 2 bases for V and 0 bases for J; bases not matched to a gene: 9. CDR3 nucleotide sequence: TGTGCCAGCAGCTTAGTAGGGACAGGAGAGTACCAAGAGACCCAGTACTTC. This translates into CASSLVGTGEYQETQYF.

The chain recombines TRBV6-6 with TRBJ2-6; perhaps D is TRBD1 or TRBD2 (5 bases each). CDR1 is MNHNY and CDR2 is SVGAGI in the germline V gene (reference sequence). This CDR3 has 16 residues. Trimming shortened V by 6 bases and J by 0 bases, and 12 bases separated the two germline ends. The CDR3 bases are TGTGCCAGCAGGGGACGACGGGGCTCTGGGGCCAACGTCCTGACTTTC. Translating it yields CASRGRRGSGANVLTF.

The chain links TRBV6-6 to TRBJ1-4; no clear D gene. CDR1 MNHNY and CDR2 SVGAGI come from the germline V gene (reference sequence). Trimming took 6 bases from V and 1 from J, leaving 12 bases between them. This CDR3 has 15 residues. CDR3 in amino acids: CASRLDPQTNEKLFF. CDR3 coding DNA: TGTGCCAGCAGACTCGACCCCCAAACTAATGAAAAACTGTTTTTT.

CDR3 DNA: TGTGCCAGCAGTTCGCAGCGGGAAGATTACAATGAGCAGTTCTTC. It codes for CASSSQREDYNEQFF. The V gene is TRBV27, the J gene TRBJ2-1, with TRBD2 matching over 7 bases. Per germline, CDR1 MNHEY and CDR2 SMNVEV (reference sequence). CDR3 length equals 15 residues. With 4 bases clipped from V and 4 bases from J, the junction kept 7 bases outside the gene matches.

This rearrangement joins TRBV11-3 to TRBJ1-1, with D hard to call. Germline V gene lookup returns CDR1 SGHNT and CDR2 YENEEA. Trimming left V 5 bases short and J 6 bases short, with 13 bases between. This CDR3 has 13 amino acids. The CDR3 reads CASSLPIVPEAFF. The CDR3 DNA is TGTGCCAGCAGCCTTCCCATTGTGCCTGAAGCTTTCTTT.

Of note for this clone: Other DNA sequences in the same sample also yield this CDR3. Here the CDR3 DNA reads TGTGCCAGCTCACCGTCCGATGAGCAGTTCTTC. Its protein product is CASSPSDEQFF. This chain uses TRBV18 with TRBJ2-1, with D unclear. Germline V gene sequence: CDR1 KGHSH, CDR2 LQKENI. The V gene lost 3 bases and the J gene lost 8 bases, with 5 bases spanning the gap. The CDR3 runs 11 residues.

V usage is TRBV18 and J usage is TRBJ1-1; D is unclear. V gave up 4 bases and J gave up 5 bases, with 23 bases separating them. CDR1 and CDR2 from the germline V gene are KGHSH and LQKENI. CDR3 length: 17 amino acids. CDR3 region: CASSLYAYSSVGTEAFF. In DNA form, the CDR3 reads TGTGCCAGCTCACTCTACGCCTATTCCTCCGTGGGGACTGAAGCTTTCTTT.